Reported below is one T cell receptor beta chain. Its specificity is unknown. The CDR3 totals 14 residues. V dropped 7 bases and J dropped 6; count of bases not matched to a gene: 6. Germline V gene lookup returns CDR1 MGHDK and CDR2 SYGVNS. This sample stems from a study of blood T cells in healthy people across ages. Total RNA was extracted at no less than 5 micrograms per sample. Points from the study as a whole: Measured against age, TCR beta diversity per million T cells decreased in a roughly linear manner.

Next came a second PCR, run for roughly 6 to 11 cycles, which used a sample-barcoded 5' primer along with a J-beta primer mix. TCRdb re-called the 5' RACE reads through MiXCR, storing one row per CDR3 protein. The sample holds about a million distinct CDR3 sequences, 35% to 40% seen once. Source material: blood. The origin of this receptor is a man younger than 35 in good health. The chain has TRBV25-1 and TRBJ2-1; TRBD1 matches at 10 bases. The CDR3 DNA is TGTGCCAGCATAGACAGGGGGCTTCGCAATGAGCAGTTCTTC. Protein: CASIDRGLRNEQFF.